Presented here are 2 T cell receptor beta chains from one specimen sequenced in a study of regulatory T cells in long-lasting Graves disease. Specified time point: persistent/refractory GD, antithyroid drugs over 5 years with positive TRAb. Scientists built the TCR library using RNA that was extracted from PBMCs. Library construction for TCR beta used iRepertoire HTBI primers and Arm-PCR of CDR3 regions. TCRdb processed the multiplex PCR reads anew with MiXCR; each CDR3 protein has one entry. The table records under 350,000 distinct CDR3 sequences, roughly a fifth of them present only once. Sequenced here: peripheral blood mononuclear cells (PBMCs), sampled when the disease was refractory, from a patient treated with antithyroid drugs. The receptors were gathered from a female donor with Graves disease.

The V call is TRBV4-2, the J call TRBJ1-4; D is unclear. CDR3 length: 14 amino acids. Germline CDR1 is LGHNA and CDR2 is YNFKEQ. Trimming took 0 bases from V and 8 from J, leaving 10 bases between them. CDR3 sequence reads: CASSQDFFREKLFF. CDR3 in DNA: TGTGCCAGCAGCCAAGATTTTTTTCGAGAAAAACTGTTTTTT.

J is TRBJ1-5 and V is TRBV9; D is uncertain. This CDR3 is built from 14 residues. The V and J ends lost 4 bases and 5 bases respectively, with 13 bases between them. Germline values: CDR1 SGDLS, CDR2 YYNGEE. CDR3 DNA: TGTGCCAGCAGCCCGGACGGAATTTATCAGCCCCAGCATTTT. Translated, it gives CASSPDGIYQPQHF.